Below, 4 T cell receptor beta chains from the same sample are listed, as sequenced in a study of tumor-infiltrating lymphocytes in primary liver carcinoma. Co-extraction of both nucleic acids (RNA and DNA) used about 18-34 mg of unsorted bulk tissue. Synthesis of TCR beta cDNA was carried out from 450 to 650 ng total RNA with a constant-region primer. It was through three nested multiplex PCR rounds of slightly modified ARM-PCR that TCR beta libraries arose. A C-beta reverse primer was combined with TRBV1-TRBV30 forward primers in the first two PCR rounds, and each round had approximately 10 cycles. TCRdb re-called the multiplex PCR reads with MiXCR, one entry per CDR3 protein. This table has 85,000 to 100,000 distinct CDR3 sequences, about 70% appearing once. Input material: tumor-adjacent normal liver tissue. The source is a man aged 35 to 55 with primary liver carcinoma and hepatitis B virus infection.

As for this clonotype: A read error may be the cause here, since a much bigger clone is one base away. V is TRBV30 and J is TRBJ1-5; tentative D call: TRBD1 (5 bases). Germline loops: CDR1 GTSNPN, CDR2 SVGIG (reference sequence). The CDR3 is 15 residues long. The CDR3 coding sequence is TGTGCCTGGTGTGTATATGGAGGGGAAAATCAGCCCCAGCATTTT. The encoded protein is CAWCVYGGENQPQHF.

With respect to this clonotype: This may be a read error: a much more frequent sequence differs by one nucleotide. The chain recombines TRBV6-6 with TRBJ2-7, with 9 positions matching TRBD2. Germline V gene data show CDR1 as MNHNY and CDR2 as SVGAGI (reference sequence). This CDR3 spans 18 amino acids. CDR3 sequence: CASNPERLAARSSYGQYF. The DNA for the CDR3 is TGTGCCAGCAATCCTGAAAGACTAGCGGCCCGGAGCTCCTACGGGCAGTACTTC.

The chain employs TRBV4-2 and TRBJ2-1; D is possibly TRBD2 (6 bases). The germline CDR1 and CDR2 sequences are LGHNA and YNFKEQ. The length of the CDR3 is 16 residues. Deletions cut 6 bases from V and 4 bases from J, with 19 bases between. This chain's CDR3 is CASRHTGSSGYNEQFF. DNA of the CDR3: TGTGCCAGCAGACATACTGGTAGTAGCGGATACAATGAGCAGTTCTTC.

Worth noting for this clonotype: A read error may be the cause here, since a much bigger clone is one base away. The chain couples TRBV30 to TRBJ2-3; D is ambiguous. In germline, CDR1 is GTSNPN, CDR2 SVGIG (reference sequence). CDR3 length: 13 residues. The CDR3 nucleotides read TGTGTCTGGAGTGTACGGCTAGGAGATACGCAGTATTTT. It yields the protein CVWSVRLGDTQYF.